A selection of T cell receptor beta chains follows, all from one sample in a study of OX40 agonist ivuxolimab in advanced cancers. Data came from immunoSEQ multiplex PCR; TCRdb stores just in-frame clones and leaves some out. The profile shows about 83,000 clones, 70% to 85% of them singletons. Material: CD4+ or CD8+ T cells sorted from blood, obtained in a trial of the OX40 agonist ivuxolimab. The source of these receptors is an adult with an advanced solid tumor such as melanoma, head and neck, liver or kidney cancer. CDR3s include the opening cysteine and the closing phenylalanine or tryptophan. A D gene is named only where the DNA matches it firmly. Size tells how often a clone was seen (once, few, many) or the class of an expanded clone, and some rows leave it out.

cdr3_nt: TGTGCCAGCAGTTACTCGAGAGGGAATGGCTACACCTTC
cdr3_aa: CASSYSRGNGYTF
clone_size: .
v_call: TRBV6-5
d_call: .
j_call: TRBJ1-2

cdr3_nt: TGTGCCAGCAGTGACTCTAAGCGGGGGGACTCCTACAATGAGCAGTTCTTC
cdr3_aa: CASSDSKRGDSYNEQFF
clone_size: .
v_call: TRBV6-4
d_call: TRBD2
j_call: TRBJ2-1

cdr3_nt: TGTGCCTGGAGTCTCGGAATTAACTATGGCTACACCTTC
cdr3_aa: CAWSLGINYGYTF
clone_size: .
v_call: TRBV30
d_call: .
j_call: TRBJ1-2

cdr3_nt: TGTGCCAGCATCAAAACCGGGACCAGCAATGAGCAGTTCTTC
cdr3_aa: CASIKTGTSNEQFF
clone_size: .
v_call: TRBV7-2
d_call: .
j_call: TRBJ2-1

cdr3_nt: TGTGCCAGCAGCTCCGGACTAGCGGGAGGCGTTGAGCAGTTCTTC
cdr3_aa: CASSSGLAGGVEQFF
clone_size: .
v_call: TRBV7-2
d_call: TRBD2
j_call: TRBJ2-1

cdr3_nt: TGTGCCAGCAGCGAACTAAGCTCCTACAATGAGCAGTTCTTC
cdr3_aa: CASSELSSYNEQFF
clone_size: .
v_call: TRBV6-1
d_call: .
j_call: TRBJ2-1

cdr3_nt: TGTGTGGTAAGGGGAAGATTGAACACTGAAGCTTTCTTT
cdr3_aa: CVVRGRLNTEAFF
clone_size: few
v_call: TRBV30
d_call: .
j_call: TRBJ1-1

cdr3_nt: TGTGCCAGCAGCTTACGTACCTCCCAGGGGGAAAAACTGTTTTTT
cdr3_aa: CASSLRTSQGEKLFF
clone_size: .
v_call: TRBV7-2
d_call: .
j_call: TRBJ1-4

cdr3_nt: TGTGCCAGCAGCTCGACTAGCGGGAGGCTAGGCACAGATACGCAGTATTTT
cdr3_aa: CASSSTSGRLGTDTQYF
clone_size: .
v_call: TRBV7-3
d_call: TRBD2
j_call: TRBJ2-3

cdr3_nt: TGTGCCAGCAAGGCCTATCTGAACACTGAAGCTTTCTTT
cdr3_aa: CASKAYLNTEAFF
clone_size: .
v_call: TRBV2
d_call: .
j_call: TRBJ1-1

cdr3_nt: TGCGCCAGCAGGTATTCACAGGGCCCCAACTATGGCTACACCTTC
cdr3_aa: CASRYSQGPNYGYTF
clone_size: .
v_call: TRBV5-1
d_call: .
j_call: TRBJ1-2

cdr3_nt: TGTGCTAGTGCCCTTGGCGGGACAGGGGTTCAGCCCCAGCATTTT
cdr3_aa: CASALGGTGVQPQHF
clone_size: .
v_call: TRBV12-5
d_call: TRBD1
j_call: TRBJ1-5

cdr3_nt: TGTGCCAGCAGTACCTCGAGGCTAAGACAGCCCCAGCATTTT
cdr3_aa: CASSTSRLRQPQHF
clone_size: .
v_call: TRBV27
d_call: .
j_call: TRBJ1-5

cdr3_nt: TGTGCCTGGAGTCTAAGGACAGCAATTGGGCAGTACTTC
cdr3_aa: CAWSLRTAIGQYF
clone_size: .
v_call: TRBV30
d_call: .
j_call: TRBJ2-7

cdr3_nt: TGTGCCAGTAGTGCCAGGACAGGGGGCGCAGGGACTAATGAAAAACTGTTTTTT
cdr3_aa: CASSARTGGAGTNEKLFF
clone_size: .
v_call: TRBV19
d_call: TRBD1
j_call: TRBJ1-4

cdr3_nt: TGTGCCAGCGCCCTCAAAGGGCAGAACAATGAGCAGTTCTTC
cdr3_aa: CASALKGQNNEQFF
clone_size: .
v_call: TRBV6-5
d_call: .
j_call: TRBJ2-1

cdr3_nt: TGTGCCAGAAGCTTGCTGCCGGGACAGGGTCGACAATTGGATCAGCCCCAGCATTTT
cdr3_aa: CARSLLPGQGRQLDQPQHF
clone_size: .
v_call: TRBV5-3
d_call: TRBD1
j_call: TRBJ1-5

cdr3_nt: TGTGCCATCAGCGGAAAGACCGGCACAGATACGCAGTATTTT
cdr3_aa: CAISGKTGTDTQYF
clone_size: .
v_call: TRBV10-3
d_call: .
j_call: TRBJ2-3

cdr3_nt: TGTGCCAGCAGCTTGTTCGGCTACCTTAACCTCCAGTACTTC
cdr3_aa: CASSLFGYLNLQYF
clone_size: .
v_call: TRBV5-4
d_call: .
j_call: TRBJ2-5

cdr3_nt: TGCGCCAGCAGCTTACAGGGGGCCATCTCTGGAAACACCATATATTTT
cdr3_aa: CASSLQGAISGNTIYF
clone_size: .
v_call: TRBV5-1
d_call: TRBD1
j_call: TRBJ1-3

cdr3_nt: TGTGCCAGCCGCCAAAGGGGGCTTGGCACAGATACGCAGTATTTT
cdr3_aa: CASRQRGLGTDTQYF
clone_size: .
v_call: TRBV27
d_call: TRBD1
j_call: TRBJ2-3

cdr3_nt: TGCGCCAGCAGCCCCCAGGGGATGACTGAAGCTTTCTTT
cdr3_aa: CASSPQGMTEAFF
clone_size: .
v_call: TRBV5-1
d_call: .
j_call: TRBJ1-1

cdr3_nt: TGCGCCAGCAGATTACAGGGATCCTACAATGAGCAGTTCTTC
cdr3_aa: CASRLQGSYNEQFF
clone_size: .
v_call: TRBV4-1
d_call: .
j_call: TRBJ2-1

cdr3_nt: TGTGCCAGCAGCCCCCTCCGGGGGGGCGGCGATTCACCCCTCCACTTT
cdr3_aa: CASSPLRGGGDSPLHF
clone_size: .
v_call: TRBV7-6
d_call: .
j_call: TRBJ1-6

cdr3_nt: TGCGCCAGCAGCCAAGTTGCGGCCCCCAATCAGCCCCAGCATTTT
cdr3_aa: CASSQVAAPNQPQHF
clone_size: medium-sized
v_call: TRBV4-1
d_call: .
j_call: TRBJ1-5

cdr3_nt: TGTGCCAGCAGCTTGGGGACTAGCGGGCTCACAGATACGCAGTATTTT
cdr3_aa: CASSLGTSGLTDTQYF
clone_size: .
v_call: TRBV5-8
d_call: TRBD2
j_call: TRBJ2-3

cdr3_nt: TGTGCCATCTCAGAGGAAGCTAACTATGGCTACACCTTC
cdr3_aa: CAISEEANYGYTF
clone_size: .
v_call: TRBV10-3
d_call: .
j_call: TRBJ1-2

cdr3_nt: TGTGCCAGCAGCTCATCAAGTCTAGCGGCTAGCACAGATACGCAGTATTTT
cdr3_aa: CASSSSSLAASTDTQYF
clone_size: .
v_call: TRBV7-8
d_call: TRBD2
j_call: TRBJ2-3

cdr3_nt: TGTGCCAGCAGCTTACGGACAGGGAGGCCGGATACGCAGTATTTT
cdr3_aa: CASSLRTGRPDTQYF
clone_size: .
v_call: TRBV7-2
d_call: TRBD1
j_call: TRBJ2-3

cdr3_nt: TGTGCCAGCAGCGAACGGACAGGTTCGAATTCACCCCTCCACTTT
cdr3_aa: CASSERTGSNSPLHF
clone_size: .
v_call: TRBV9
d_call: TRBD1
j_call: TRBJ1-6

cdr3_nt: TGTGCCAGCAGTAACCCCGGACTAGCGGGGGGCTATGAGCAGTTCTTC
cdr3_aa: CASSNPGLAGGYEQFF
clone_size: once
v_call: TRBV6-6
d_call: TRBD2
j_call: TRBJ2-1

cdr3_nt: TGTGCCAGCAGTTACGCAGGCGGGAGGGCTGTCGACGAGCAGTACTTC
cdr3_aa: CASSYAGGRAVDEQYF
clone_size: .
v_call: TRBV6-5
d_call: TRBD2
j_call: TRBJ2-7

cdr3_nt: TGTGCTAGCAGCCCAATCAGACATCTCTCAGGGGGCGAAGAGACCCAGTACTTC
cdr3_aa: CASSPIRHLSGGEETQYF
clone_size: .
v_call: TRBV7-7
d_call: TRBD1
j_call: TRBJ2-5

cdr3_nt: TGCGCCAGCAGCTCCCTCGGGGTTGGGCAAGAGACCCAGTACTTC
cdr3_aa: CASSSLGVGQETQYF
clone_size: .
v_call: TRBV5-1
d_call: .
j_call: TRBJ2-5

cdr3_nt: TGTGCCATCAGTGACCTCCGGGGGACAGACGCCTCACCCCTCCACTTT
cdr3_aa: CAISDLRGTDASPLHF
clone_size: few
v_call: TRBV10-3
d_call: TRBD1
j_call: TRBJ1-6

cdr3_nt: TGTGCAACTCAAGACAGGGGGGTTTCGGAGACCCAGTACTTC
cdr3_aa: CATQDRGVSETQYF
clone_size: .
v_call: TRBV19
d_call: TRBD1
j_call: TRBJ2-5

cdr3_nt: TGTGCCAGCTCACCTGGTCCGGGTGTCTCTGAAGCTTTCTTT
cdr3_aa: CASSPGPGVSEAFF
clone_size: .
v_call: TRBV18
d_call: .
j_call: TRBJ1-1

cdr3_nt: TGTGCCAGCTCCCGGAGCTCTGGGGCCAACGTCCTGACTTTC
cdr3_aa: CASSRSSGANVLTF
clone_size: .
v_call: TRBV18
d_call: .
j_call: TRBJ2-6

cdr3_nt: TGTGCCAGCAGTTTTACAGGGGACCCAACGCAGTATTTT
cdr3_aa: CASSFTGDPTQYF
clone_size: .
v_call: TRBV6-1
d_call: TRBD1
j_call: TRBJ2-3

cdr3_nt: TGTGCCAGCAGCTTAGGAGGACAGGGTGGGTACGGAAAACTGTTTTTT
cdr3_aa: CASSLGGQGGYGKLFF
clone_size: .
v_call: TRBV7-8
d_call: TRBD1
j_call: TRBJ1-4

cdr3_nt: TGTGCCAGCACCGACCGGGACCACAGCACAGATACGCAGTATTTT
cdr3_aa: CASTDRDHSTDTQYF
clone_size: .
v_call: TRBV11-3
d_call: .
j_call: TRBJ2-3

cdr3_nt: TGTGCCAGCAGCCACCCGGGGGGCCTGAACACTGAAGCTTTCTTT
cdr3_aa: CASSHPGGLNTEAFF
clone_size: few
v_call: TRBV7-6
d_call: .
j_call: TRBJ1-1

cdr3_nt: TGTGCCAGCAGTGCGACAGGGATTGAAGATTCACCCCTCCACTTT
cdr3_aa: CASSATGIEDSPLHF
clone_size: once
v_call: TRBV2
d_call: TRBD1
j_call: TRBJ1-6

cdr3_nt: TGTGCCACCAGCAGAGATCAGAGGAGAGGGGAGCAGTTCTTC
cdr3_aa: CATSRDQRRGEQFF
clone_size: .
v_call: TRBV15
d_call: .
j_call: TRBJ2-1

cdr3_nt: TGTGCCAGTACCCCTAGCGGGAAGGGCACAGATACGCAGTATTTT
cdr3_aa: CASTPSGKGTDTQYF
clone_size: .
v_call: TRBV19
d_call: TRBD2
j_call: TRBJ2-3

cdr3_nt: TGTGCCAGTAGTATAATGGGCGGACTAGCGGGAGTAGGAGATACGCAGTATTTT
cdr3_aa: CASSIMGGLAGVGDTQYF
clone_size: once
v_call: TRBV19
d_call: TRBD2
j_call: TRBJ2-3

cdr3_nt: TGCAGCGTAAGGGGGACCTACGAGCAGTACTTC
cdr3_aa: CSVRGTYEQYF
clone_size: .
v_call: TRBV29-1
d_call: .
j_call: TRBJ2-7

cdr3_nt: TGTGCCAGCAGTGTCCTTGTGAGGGGGTATGGGTTGTTTTTT
cdr3_aa: CASSVLVRGYGLFF
clone_size: .
v_call: TRBV6-1
d_call: .
j_call: TRBJ2-2

cdr3_nt: TGTGCCAGCTGGTCTCATGGGGAAACAAACTATGGCTACACCTTC
cdr3_aa: CASWSHGETNYGYTF
clone_size: .
v_call: TRBV6-1
d_call: .
j_call: TRBJ1-2

cdr3_nt: TGTGCCAGCACCGCCCTAAGGGGGGGGAACACCGGGGAGCTGTTTTTT
cdr3_aa: CASTALRGGNTGELFF
clone_size: .
v_call: TRBV5-8
d_call: .
j_call: TRBJ2-2

cdr3_nt: TGTGCCAGCAGCCAAGGATCCCCTGGACAGGGACTGTTTTTT
cdr3_aa: CASSQGSPGQGLFF
clone_size: once
v_call: TRBV4-2
d_call: TRBD1
j_call: TRBJ1-4

cdr3_nt: TGTGCCAGCAGCACCGGGACGCGCACGAAAGAGACCCAGTACTTC
cdr3_aa: CASSTGTRTKETQYF
clone_size: .
v_call: TRBV7-2
d_call: .
j_call: TRBJ2-5

cdr3_nt: TGCGCCAGCAGCTACGGACCGCCTGGCTCTGGGGCCAACGTCCTGACTTTC
cdr3_aa: CASSYGPPGSGANVLTF
clone_size: .
v_call: TRBV5-1
d_call: .
j_call: TRBJ2-6

cdr3_nt: TGTGCCAGCAGCCTTACGCCGGGACAGCAGAATCATGAGCAGTTCTTC
cdr3_aa: CASSLTPGQQNHEQFF
clone_size: .
v_call: TRBV7-9
d_call: TRBD1
j_call: TRBJ2-1

cdr3_nt: TGCGCCAGCAGCCGCAATATCGGCAGCTCCTACAATGAGCAGTTCTTC
cdr3_aa: CASSRNIGSSYNEQFF
clone_size: .
v_call: TRBV5-1
d_call: .
j_call: TRBJ2-1

cdr3_nt: TGTGCCAGCAGCAAAGTAGGGGGTAGGGGGCGCGACGAAACCAATGAGCAGTTCTTC
cdr3_aa: CASSKVGGRGRDETNEQFF
clone_size: .
v_call: TRBV21-1
d_call: .
j_call: TRBJ2-1

cdr3_nt: TGTGCCAGCAGCCCGGGGGGGGCGGGTCAAGAGACCCAGTACTTC
cdr3_aa: CASSPGGAGQETQYF
clone_size: .
v_call: TRBV5-4
d_call: TRBD2
j_call: TRBJ2-5

cdr3_nt: TGTGCCAGCAGCGCGGAACAGGGGATAAACACTGAAGCTTTCTTT
cdr3_aa: CASSAEQGINTEAFF
clone_size: .
v_call: TRBV9
d_call: TRBD1
j_call: TRBJ1-1

cdr3_nt: TGTGCCAGCAATACAGAGACCGGGGAGCTGTTTTTT
cdr3_aa: CASNTETGELFF
clone_size: .
v_call: TRBV6-1
d_call: .
j_call: TRBJ2-2

cdr3_nt: TGTGCCAGCGAACCGGGAGGGGGGTGGAACACTGAAGCTTTCTTT
cdr3_aa: CASEPGGGWNTEAFF
clone_size: few
v_call: TRBV28
d_call: .
j_call: TRBJ1-1